The 6 T cell receptor beta chains given below trace back to one sample, sequenced in a study of T cell changes during pregnancy in multiple sclerosis. Only in-frame clones appear in the TCRdb table, and some are missing; sequencing was by immunoSEQ multiplex PCR. Seen here are under 65,000 clones, over 80% observed once, and the top ten hold about 0.64%. Source: CD4+ T cells from peripheral blood mononuclear cells, taken after pregnancy. These receptors came from a female donor with multiple sclerosis, enrolled in a pregnancy study.

This chain links TRBV9 with TRBJ1-1; 9 positions match TRBD1. The V segment lost 3 bases and the J segment 5 bases; nucleotides outside the gene matches: 5. The CDR3 length is 14 residues. In germline, CDR1 is SGDLS, CDR2 YYNGEE. The CDR3 DNA reads as TGTGCCAGCAGCGGGGGACAGGGCGGTACTGAAGCTTTCTTT. Its protein product is CASSGGQGGTEAFF.

J is TRBJ1-1 and V is TRBV29-1; D gene ambiguous. This CDR3 is 12 amino acids long. Germline loops: CDR1 SQVTM, CDR2 ANQGSEA. The V and J ends lost 5 bases and 7 bases respectively, with 14 bases between them. CDR3 sequence (DNA): TGCAGCGTTTGTCCGGGTGAGGGTGAAGCTTTCTTT. Translation: CSVCPGEGEAFF.

This clone was seen a single time. The rearrangement uses TRBV6-1 and TRBJ1-4; D not certain. Germline CDR1 reads MNHNS; CDR2 reads SASEGT. The CDR3 sequence is 12 residues long. Trimming pared 2 bases from V and 15 bases from J, leaving 13 bases between. The chain's CDR3 is CASSELRQVMFF. The CDR3 nucleotides read TGTGCCAGCAGTGAACTAAGGCAGGTCATGTTTTTT.

This sequence joins TRBV4-2 and TRBJ1-6; 7 nucleotides agree with TRBD1. There are 15 residues in the CDR3. Unmatched junction bases numbered 8, after V lost 2 bases and J lost 10 bases. Germline V CDR1 and CDR2: LGHNA, YNFKEQ. CDR3 residues: CASSQIDRDDSPLHF. CDR3 DNA: TGTGCCAGCAGCCAAATCGACAGGGATGACTCACCCCTCCACTTT.

The J gene is TRBJ2-5, the V gene TRBV5-5, with 7 positions matching TRBD1. Germline lookup yields CDR1 SGHKS and CDR2 YYEKEE (reference sequence). V trimming: 0 bases; J trimming: 5 bases; junction bases outside the gene matches: 7. There are 15 residues in the CDR3. The CDR3 sequence is CASSLVGGGFETQYF. The CDR3 bases are TGTGCCAGCAGCTTGGTAGGGGGCGGGTTCGAGACCCAGTACTTC.

J is TRBJ1-1 and V is TRBV5-4, with 8 bases that match TRBD1. The germline gives CDR1 SGHNT, CDR2 YYREEE (reference sequence). Trimming at V came to 0 bases and at J to 5 bases, leaving 6 bases not matched to a gene. The CDR3 runs 15 residues. This CDR3 is CASSLALTGDTEAFF. CDR3 in DNA: TGTGCCAGCAGCTTGGCCCTGACAGGGGATACTGAAGCTTTCTTT.